This TCR beta chain was identified during a study of cytomegalovirus exposure and HLA in healthy donors. Study-level findings and limits: Immune exposure information comprised only CMV serostatus. Prior analysis indicated that the majority of TCR beta V segments exhibited productivity approximately 87% or approximately 30% of the time. Association of 16,951 TCR beta sequences with HLA alleles was found at 0.05 false discovery rate in a later analysis.

This clone was seen a handful of times. Its target is unknown. The germline CDR1 and CDR2 sequences are LNHDA and SQIVND (reference sequence). This CDR3 comprises 15 residues. V was clipped by 10 bases and J by 2 bases, with 20 bases between them. PCR amplification relied on 60 Vbeta primers (plus 13 Jbeta primers). Libraries were prepared by immunoSEQ multiplex PCR; TCRdb keeps only in-frame clonotypes and omits some of them. The table includes 140,000 or so clones, 68% detected once. The sequence came from a man aged 55 to 70 in good health and CMV-seronegative. The sample taken for sequencing was PBMCs. The genes are TRBV19 and TRBJ1-2, with D hard to call. CDR3 in DNA: TGTGCCACCTCAAGCCCGGGTAGCATGAACTATGGCTACACCTTC. This sequence encodes CATSSPGSMNYGYTF.